Described below is a single TCR beta chain sequence and its context. The antigen is unknown. This CDR3 contains 15 residues. Germline-derived CDR1 and CDR2 are SGHDT and YYEEEE. V dropped 4 bases and J dropped 5; count of bases not matched to a gene: 8. These data originate in a study of shared clonotypes between healthy human individuals. Study-wide results and limits: When naive CD4 clonotypes were compared across a handful of donors, 4% to 5.5% were shared. The study's rarefaction showed incomplete sorted-subset sequencing despite large depth.

The repertoire was sequenced with immunoSEQ multiplex PCR; TCRdb's copy has only in-frame clones and lacks some. The sample gives some 1,600,000 clones, approximately 98% of which show up once; roughly 0.4% is in the top ten. The chain combines TRBV5-6 with TRBJ2-1; 8 nucleotides align to TRBD1. The source material was naive CD4+ T cells sorted from blood. The subset is: CD45RA+ positively selected. The TCR originated in a man aged 25-45 years in good health. The CDR3 DNA is TGTGCCAGCAGCCATCCGGGACAGGCGAACAATGAGCAGTTCTTC. This encodes CASSHPGQANNEQFF. The full variable domain, in which reference TRBV5-6 and TRBJ2-1 provide the parts outside the CDR3, is DAGVTQSPTHLIKTRGQQVTLRCSPKSGHDTVSWYQQALGQGPQFIFQYYEEEERQRGNFPDRFSGHQFPNYSSELNVNALLLGDSALYLCASSHPGQANNEQFFGPGTRLTVL.